This T cell receptor beta chain was found in a study of blood T cell repertoires in COVID-19. Study details: COVID-19 samples collected from the United States, Italy and Spain covered acute and convalescent phases. The cDNA or gDNA used as material had been derived from T cells, B-cell-depleted T cells, or PBMCs.

CDR3 length: 18 residues. Enrolment of Seattle patients took place during active infection, and they were followed longitudinally. Authors' data handling: Amplification with reference gene primers provided the estimates of nucleated cell counts. Sequenced by immunoSEQ multiplex PCR; TCRdb stores in-frame clones only, minus some. The DNA was the basis for D and trimming; V, J and clone size are from that table. The sample shows under 400,000 clones, about 91% of them seen only once. The chain links TRBV21-1 to TRBJ1-4. TRBV21-1 is a known pseudogene. The receptor's source is a woman between 25 and 40 years old with COVID-19, enrolled during active disease. Sequenced: peripheral blood. This chain's CDR3 is CASSKMGGGDGTNEKLFF. CDR3 DNA: TGTGCCAGCAGCAAAATGGGGGGAGGGGACGGAACTAATGAAAAACTGTTTTTT.